A single sample is the source of the 9 T cell receptor beta chains below, sequenced in a study of blood T cell repertoires in COVID-19. TCRdb keeps only in-frame clones here, not all; method: immunoSEQ multiplex PCR. The sample records some 200,000 clones, roughly 76% being singletons. The sample was peripheral blood. These receptor sequences come from a woman older than 75 with COVID-19, enrolled during active disease.

V gene TRBV21-1 combines with J gene TRBJ1-2. TRBV21-1 is noted as a pseudogene. The CDR3 extends over 14 amino acids. The CDR3 nucleotides are TGTGCCAGCAGCAAAGGGGGAGGGACCTATGGCTACACCTTC. It translates to CASSKGGGTYGYTF.

The rearrangement uses TRBV4-2 and TRBJ1-6; 10 bases agree with TRBD1. The germline V gene has CDR1 LGHNA and CDR2 YNFKEQ. The length of the CDR3 is 17 residues. V was pared by 1 base and J by 7 bases, with 7 bases of the junction left unmatched. The CDR3 DNA reads as TGTGCCAGCAGCCAAGGAAGTTGGGACAGGGGAAATTCACCCCTCCACTTT. This sequence encodes CASSQGSWDRGNSPLHF.

V usage is TRBV2 and J usage is TRBJ2-7; TRBD2 aligns across 7 bases. Germline CDR1 and CDR2: SNHLY and FYNNEI. Unmatched junction bases numbered 10, after V lost 4 bases and J lost 4 bases. This CDR3 is built from 15 residues. CDR3 protein: CASSAFGGSTYEQYF. The CDR3 coding sequence is TGTGCCAGCAGTGCGTTTGGCGGGAGTACGTACGAGCAGTACTTC.

The chain carries TRBV4-1 and TRBJ2-1; D possibly corresponds to TRBD2 (5 bases). V lost 4 bases, J lost 10 bases, and 17 bases lay in between. The CDR3 is 14 amino acids. CDR1 and CDR2 from the germline V gene are MGHRA and YSYEKL. This chain's CDR3 is CASSPGPLSSEQFF. CDR3 DNA sequence: TGCGCCAGCAGCCCGGGTCCGCTTTCTAGCGAGCAGTTCTTC.

The V and J genes are TRBV6-2 or TRBV6-3 and TRBJ2-5; D remains unclear. Per the germline V gene, CDR1 is MNHEY and CDR2 is SVGEGT. V was pared by 2 bases and J by 5 bases, with 15 bases between. The CDR3 length is 15 residues. DNA for the CDR3: TGTGCCAGCAGTTACCTCGGGTCTTTTGGGGAGACCCAGTACTTC. Residues: CASSYLGSFGETQYF.

The chain recombines TRBV28 with TRBJ2-5, with D maybe TRBD2 (6 bases). The CDR3 spans 13 residues. Germline-derived CDR1 and CDR2 are MDHEN and SYDVKM. V lost 3 bases and J 4 bases, leaving 9 bases between the germline ends. Written as DNA, the CDR3 is TGTGCCAGCAGTTTCGGGAGAAGAGAGACCCAGTACTTC. Translating it yields CASSFGRRETQYF.

This clone was observed a handful of times. The chain uses TRBV5-5 and TRBJ1-1; D ambiguous. CDR1 and CDR2 from the germline V gene are SGHKS and YYEKEE (reference sequence). Trimming took 4 bases from V and 1 from J, leaving 11 bases between them. This CDR3 has 14 amino acids. The CDR3 sequence: CASSPTRPNTEAFF. The CDR3 DNA sequence: TGTGCCAGCAGCCCCACCAGGCCGAACACTGAAGCTTTCTTT.

This chain uses TRBV10-3 with TRBJ2-1; TRBD2 agrees at 12 bases. The CDR3 consists of 16 residues. Germline V lookup: CDR1 ENHRY, CDR2 SYGVKD. V was clipped by 4 bases and J by 10 bases; unmatched bases: 11. This CDR3 reads CAISGGRASGRAEQFF. In DNA, the CDR3 is TGTGCCATCAGTGGGGGGCGGGCTAGCGGGAGGGCCGAGCAGTTCTTC.

This chain uses TRBV18 with TRBJ2-7, with TRBD1 matching over 9 bases. Unmatched junction bases numbered 7, after V lost 1 base and J lost 0 bases. The CDR3 spans 17 residues. Looked up from germline, CDR1 is KGHSH and CDR2 is LQKENI. The CDR3 region has the DNA TGTGCCAGCTCACCACTGGGGGGGACAGGGCTCTCCTACGAGCAGTACTTC. This encodes CASSPLGGTGLSYEQYF. Full variable domain (outside the CDR3, taken from reference TRBV18 and TRBJ2-7): NAGVMQNPRHLVRRRGQEARLRCSPMKGHSHVYWYRQLPEEGLKFMVYLQKENIIDESGMPKERFSAEFPKEGPSILRIQQVVRGDSAAYFCASSPLGGTGLSYEQYFGPGTRLTVT.